What follows describes a single T cell receptor (beta chain). This clonotype showed up just once. No antigen is known for it. The record has no base qualities; no much larger clone is one base away. Weak support is all one read offers. V is pared back by 4 bases and J by 3 bases, with 13 bases lying between the germline termini. The CDR3 starts with the cysteine, ends with the phenylalanine, and has 14 residues. Just CDR3 DNA is preserved here, 42 bases in frame from base 1. The germline V gene (reference sequence) sets CDR1 to DFQATT and CDR2 to SNEGSKA. Library creation used 5' RACE. Sequencing was carried out with an Illumina HiSeq 2500. A second PCR of roughly 7 to 11 cycles was performed with a sample-barcoded 5' primer and a J-beta primer mix. A template-switch 5' adaptor carrying 12 random nucleotides introduced a unique molecular identifier onto each TCR beta cDNA molecule. At least 3 million CDR3-containing paired-end reads were obtained from each sample. First-strand cDNA synthesis was performed from all RNA using the Mint cDNA synthesis kit, with priming by a TRBC-specific oligonucleotide. All cDNA was treated with uracil-DNA glycosylase and then went through a first 18-cycle PCR with the universal primers M1SS and BC2_uni_R. The study's own analysis went as follows. For normalization, 1 million high-quality reads were randomly selected from each sample, with every read carrying a distinct molecular identifier. Reads with shared molecular identifiers were discarded instead of being binned into consensus sequences. MiTCR, with a Q25 quality threshold and the strictest error-elimination algorithm, was used for CDR3 identification, clonotype clustering and error correction. A nonparametric unseen species model with Euler transformation was used to estimate lower-bound total TCR beta diversity. TCRdb reanalyzed the raw reads on its own, using fastp at Q25 for trimming and MiXCR for clone calling, and kept in-frame beta chains. Every distinct CDR3 protein forms one entry, paired with its most common genes and DNA. The V and J calls reflect TCRdb's pipeline rather than the authors' work. The sample table contains hundreds of thousands of distinct CDR3 sequences; only one count was recorded for about 53% of them. Roughly 34% of the sample is in the top ten clones.

This entry comes from a study of blood T cells in healthy people across ages (dated by TCRdb to between 2014 and 2017). Regarding the research as a whole: In model experiments, template switching captured about one uniquely barcoded TCR beta cDNA molecule for every two T cells. Using deep sequencing normalized with unique cDNA molecular identifiers, the study measured how TCR beta repertoire diversity changes with age. Donors were grouped into four age groups: young (average 16 years), middle-aged (roughly 40), aged (roughly 62) and long-lived (around 82). To avoid experimental bias, donors of different ages were randomly spread across the sequencing lanes. The study analyzed two additional independent replicas of 1 million unique cDNA reads from the same blood draw for two donors, one aged 18 to 29 and one aged 80 or older. What the authors observed across the whole study: Observed TCR beta diversity per million T cells fell roughly linearly with age, and a significant reduction was already apparent by age roughly 40. Donor CMV infection status was unknown, potentially confounding age-related changes in expanded clonotypes. Bulk unsorted PBMC profiling prevented conclusive comparison of naive and antigen-experienced compartments. Total diversity estimates from one million sequenced T cells were considered lower bounds and underestimates. Compared with the aged group, the long-lived group had more naive CD4+ T cells, fewer expanded clones and increased TCR diversity, suggesting age selection. There was a strong correlation between observed TCR beta diversity and the percentage of naive T cells measured by flow cytometry.

Systemically healthy Caucasian individuals from Russia, 35 to 40 in total and aged about 6 to 100 years, were included as donors. Each donor gave ten milliliters of peripheral blood, drawn into EDTA-treated Vacutainer tubes. Ficoll-Paque density-gradient centrifugation was used to isolate PBMCs, with at least 6 million per sample. Trizol reagent was used to extract total RNA from the PBMCs, yielding at least 5.5 micrograms per sample. For every donor, an aliquot of PBMCs went through flow cytometry to measure the percentages of naive CD45RAhigh/CD27high T cells. Recombination joined TRBV20-1 with TRBJ2-4; the D call is possibly TRBD1 or TRBD2, each sharing 5 bases. This clonotype originated in a man aged 55 to 69 in good health. Specimen: blood. The bases read TGCAGTGCTAAGGGACCGAGGGGCAAAAACATTCAGTACTTC. Its protein is CSAKGPRGKNIQYF.